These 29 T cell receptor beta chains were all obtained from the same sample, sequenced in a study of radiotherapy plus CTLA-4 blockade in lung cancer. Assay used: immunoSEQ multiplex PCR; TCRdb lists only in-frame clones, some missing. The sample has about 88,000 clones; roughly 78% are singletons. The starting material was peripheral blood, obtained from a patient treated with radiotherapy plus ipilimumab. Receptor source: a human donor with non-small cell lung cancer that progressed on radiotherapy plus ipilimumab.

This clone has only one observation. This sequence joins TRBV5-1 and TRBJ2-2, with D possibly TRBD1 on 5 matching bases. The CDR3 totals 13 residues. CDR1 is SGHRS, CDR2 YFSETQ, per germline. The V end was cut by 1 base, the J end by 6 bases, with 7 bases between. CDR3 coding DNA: TGCGCCAGCAGCTTGTCAGGGCCCGGGGAGCTGTTTTTT. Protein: CASSLSGPGELFF.

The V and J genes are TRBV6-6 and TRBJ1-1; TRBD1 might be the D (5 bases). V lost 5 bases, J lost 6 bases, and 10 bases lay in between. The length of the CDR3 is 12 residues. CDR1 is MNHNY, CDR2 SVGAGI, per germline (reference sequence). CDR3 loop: CASSASGSEAFF. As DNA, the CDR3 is TGTGCCAGCAGTGCCTCAGGGTCTGAAGCTTTCTTT.

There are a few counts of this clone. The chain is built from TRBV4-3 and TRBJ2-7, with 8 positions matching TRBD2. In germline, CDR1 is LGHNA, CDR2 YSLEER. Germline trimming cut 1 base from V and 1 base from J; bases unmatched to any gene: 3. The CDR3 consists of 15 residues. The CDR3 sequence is CASSQGLAGSYEQYF. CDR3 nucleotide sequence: TGCGCCAGCAGCCAAGGATTAGCGGGATCCTACGAGCAGTACTTC.

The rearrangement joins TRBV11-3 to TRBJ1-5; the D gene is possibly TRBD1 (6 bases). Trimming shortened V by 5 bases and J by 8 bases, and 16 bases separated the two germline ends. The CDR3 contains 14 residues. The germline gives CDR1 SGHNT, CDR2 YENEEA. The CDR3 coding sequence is TGTGCCAGCAGCCCATCCGGGGGCCCAAAGCCCCAGCATTTT. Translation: CASSPSGGPKPQHF.

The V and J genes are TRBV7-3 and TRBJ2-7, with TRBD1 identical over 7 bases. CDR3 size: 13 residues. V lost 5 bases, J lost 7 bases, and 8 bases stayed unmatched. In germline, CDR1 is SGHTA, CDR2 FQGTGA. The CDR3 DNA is TGTGCCAGCAGCCTACGACAGGGTCGGGAGCAGTACTTC. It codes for CASSLRQGREQYF.

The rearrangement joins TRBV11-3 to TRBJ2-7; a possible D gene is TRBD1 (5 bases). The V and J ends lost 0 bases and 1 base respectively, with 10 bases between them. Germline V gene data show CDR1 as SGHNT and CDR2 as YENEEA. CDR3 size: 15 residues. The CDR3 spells CASSLDFQGSYEQYF. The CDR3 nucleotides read TGTGCCAGCAGCTTAGATTTTCAGGGATCCTACGAGCAGTACTTC.

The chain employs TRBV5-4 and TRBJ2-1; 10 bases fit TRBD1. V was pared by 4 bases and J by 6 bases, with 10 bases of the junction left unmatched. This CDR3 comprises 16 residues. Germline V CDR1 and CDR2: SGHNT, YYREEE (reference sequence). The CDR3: CASSASGQGRSNEQFF. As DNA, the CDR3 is TGTGCCAGCAGCGCGTCGGGACAGGGGCGGTCCAATGAGCAGTTCTTC.

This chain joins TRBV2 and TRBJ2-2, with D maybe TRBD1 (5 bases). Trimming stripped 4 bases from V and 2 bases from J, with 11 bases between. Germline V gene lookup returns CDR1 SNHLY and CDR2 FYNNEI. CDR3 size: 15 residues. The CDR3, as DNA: TGTGCCAGCAGTGTAGGAGACAGTAACACCGGGGAGCTGTTTTTT. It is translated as CASSVGDSNTGELFF.

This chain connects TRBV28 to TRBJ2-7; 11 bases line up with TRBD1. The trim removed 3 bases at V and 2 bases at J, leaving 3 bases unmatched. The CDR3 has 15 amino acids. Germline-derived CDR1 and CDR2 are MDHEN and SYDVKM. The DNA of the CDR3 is TGTGCCAGCAGTTTGGGACAGGGGGAGACCTACGAGCAGTACTTC. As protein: CASSLGQGETYEQYF.

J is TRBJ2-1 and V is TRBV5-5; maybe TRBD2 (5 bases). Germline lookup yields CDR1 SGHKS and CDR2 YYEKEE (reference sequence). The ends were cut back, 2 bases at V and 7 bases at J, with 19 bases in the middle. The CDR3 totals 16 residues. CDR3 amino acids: CASSFLVAGNGNEQFF. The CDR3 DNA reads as TGTGCCAGCAGCTTTTTGGTGGCGGGTAATGGGAATGAGCAGTTCTTC.

CDR3 in DNA: TGTGCCAGCAGTTACTCAAGCCGAAGATCCTACGAGCAGTACTTC. Translation: CASSYSSRRSYEQYF. The V gene is TRBV6-5, the J gene TRBJ2-7, with D uncertain. There are 15 residues in the CDR3. CDR1 and CDR2 (germline): MNHEY, SVGAGI. V gave up 0 bases and J gave up 1 base, with 10 bases separating them.

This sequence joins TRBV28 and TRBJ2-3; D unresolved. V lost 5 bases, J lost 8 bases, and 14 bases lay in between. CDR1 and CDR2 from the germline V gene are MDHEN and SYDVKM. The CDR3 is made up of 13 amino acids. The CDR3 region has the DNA TGTGCCAGCAGTACCCTATCCCCGGCTACGCAGTATTTT. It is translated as CASSTLSPATQYF.

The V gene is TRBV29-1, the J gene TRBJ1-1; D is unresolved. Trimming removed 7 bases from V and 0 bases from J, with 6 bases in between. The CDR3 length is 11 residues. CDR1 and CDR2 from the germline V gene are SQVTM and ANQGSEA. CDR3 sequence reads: CSGVMNTEAFF. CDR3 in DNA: TGCAGCGGCGTCATGAACACTGAAGCTTTCTTT.

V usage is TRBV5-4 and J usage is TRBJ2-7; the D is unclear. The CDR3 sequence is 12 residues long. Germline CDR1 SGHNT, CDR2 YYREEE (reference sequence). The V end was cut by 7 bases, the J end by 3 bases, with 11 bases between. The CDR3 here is CASGKTNYEQYF. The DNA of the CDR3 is TGTGCCAGCGGCAAAACGAACTACGAGCAGTACTTC.

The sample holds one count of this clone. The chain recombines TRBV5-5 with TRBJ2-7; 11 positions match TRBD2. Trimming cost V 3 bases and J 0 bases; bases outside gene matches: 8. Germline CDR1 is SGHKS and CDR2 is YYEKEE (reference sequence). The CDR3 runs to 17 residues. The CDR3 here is CASSYGLAGLSSYEQYF. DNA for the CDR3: TGTGCCAGCAGCTACGGACTAGCGGGTCTGAGCTCCTACGAGCAGTACTTC.

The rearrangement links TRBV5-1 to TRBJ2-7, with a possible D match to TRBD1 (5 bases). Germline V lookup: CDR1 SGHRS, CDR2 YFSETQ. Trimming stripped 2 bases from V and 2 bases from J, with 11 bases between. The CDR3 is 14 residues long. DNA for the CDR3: TGCGCCAGCAGCTTCTTGGCAGGGCCCTACGAGCAGTACTTC. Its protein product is CASSFLAGPYEQYF.

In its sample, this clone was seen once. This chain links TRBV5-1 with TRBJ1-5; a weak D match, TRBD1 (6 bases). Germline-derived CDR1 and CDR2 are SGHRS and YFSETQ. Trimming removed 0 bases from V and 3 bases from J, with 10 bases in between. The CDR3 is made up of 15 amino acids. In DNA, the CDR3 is TGCGCCAGCAGCTTGGGAGCAGGGGCCAATCAGCCCCAGCATTTT. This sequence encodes CASSLGAGANQPQHF.

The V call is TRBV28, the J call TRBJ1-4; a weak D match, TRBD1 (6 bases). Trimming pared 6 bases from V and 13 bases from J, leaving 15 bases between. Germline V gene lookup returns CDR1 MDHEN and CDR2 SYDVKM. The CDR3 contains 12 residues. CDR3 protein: CASSPHIGGLFF. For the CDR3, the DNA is TGTGCCAGCAGCCCCCATATAGGGGGACTGTTTTTT.

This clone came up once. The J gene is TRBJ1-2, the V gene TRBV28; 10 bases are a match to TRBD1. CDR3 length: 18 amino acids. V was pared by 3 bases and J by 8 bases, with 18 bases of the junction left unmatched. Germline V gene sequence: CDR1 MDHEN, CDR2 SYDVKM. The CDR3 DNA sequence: TGTGCCAGCAGTTTTATCCCCCTCGCCTCCGGGACAGGGGCCGGCTACACCTTC. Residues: CASSFIPLASGTGAGYTF.

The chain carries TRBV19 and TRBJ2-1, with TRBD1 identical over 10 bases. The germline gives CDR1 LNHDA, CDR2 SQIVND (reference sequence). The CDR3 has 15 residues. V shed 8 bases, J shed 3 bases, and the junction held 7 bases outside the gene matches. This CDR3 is CASAIGTGDYNEQFF. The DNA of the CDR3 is TGTGCCAGTGCCATCGGGACAGGGGACTACAATGAGCAGTTCTTC.

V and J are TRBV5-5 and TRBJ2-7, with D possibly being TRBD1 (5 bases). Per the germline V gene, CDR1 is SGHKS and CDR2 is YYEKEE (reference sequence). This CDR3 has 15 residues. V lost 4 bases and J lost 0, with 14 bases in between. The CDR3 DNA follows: TGTGCCAGCAGCCTGGGGCGGACACTCTCCTACGAGCAGTACTTC. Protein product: CASSLGRTLSYEQYF.

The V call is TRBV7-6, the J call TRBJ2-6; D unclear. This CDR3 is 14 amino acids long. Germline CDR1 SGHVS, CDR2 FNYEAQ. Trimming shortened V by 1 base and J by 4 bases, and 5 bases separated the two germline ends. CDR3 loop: CASSLVTGANVLTF. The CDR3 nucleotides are TGTGCCAGCAGCTTAGTAACAGGGGCCAACGTCCTGACTTTC.

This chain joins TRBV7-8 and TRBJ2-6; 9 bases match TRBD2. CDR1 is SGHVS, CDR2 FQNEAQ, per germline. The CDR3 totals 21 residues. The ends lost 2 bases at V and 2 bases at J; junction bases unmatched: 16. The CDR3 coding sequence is TGTGCCAGCAGCTTAATCCCCTCTAGCGGGACGGGGGCCCCTGGGGCCAACGTCCTGACTTTC. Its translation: CASSLIPSSGTGAPGANVLTF.

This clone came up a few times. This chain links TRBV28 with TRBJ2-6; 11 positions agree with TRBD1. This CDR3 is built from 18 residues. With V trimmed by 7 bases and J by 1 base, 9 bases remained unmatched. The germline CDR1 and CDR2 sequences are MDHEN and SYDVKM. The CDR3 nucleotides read TGTGCCAGCACCCAGGGGACAGGGGGGAGGTCTGGGGCCAACGTCCTGACTTTC. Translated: CASTQGTGGRSGANVLTF.

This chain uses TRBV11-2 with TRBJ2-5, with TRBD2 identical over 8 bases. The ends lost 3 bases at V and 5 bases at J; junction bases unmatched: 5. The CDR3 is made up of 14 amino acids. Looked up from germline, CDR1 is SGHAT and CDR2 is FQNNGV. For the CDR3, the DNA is TGTGCCAGCAGCTTCTTAACGGGAGGGGAGACCCAGTACTTC. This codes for CASSFLTGGETQYF.

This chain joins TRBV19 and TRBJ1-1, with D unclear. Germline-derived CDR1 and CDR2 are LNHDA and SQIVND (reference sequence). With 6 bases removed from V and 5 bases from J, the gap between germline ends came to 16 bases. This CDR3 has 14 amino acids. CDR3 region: CASSGRVLGTEAFF. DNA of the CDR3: TGTGCCAGTAGCGGGAGGGTTTTGGGGACTGAAGCTTTCTTT.

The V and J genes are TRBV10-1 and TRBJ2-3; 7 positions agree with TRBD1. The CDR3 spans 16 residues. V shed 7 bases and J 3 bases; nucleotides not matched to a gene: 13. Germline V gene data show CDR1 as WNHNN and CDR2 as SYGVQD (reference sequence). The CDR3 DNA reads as TGCGCCAGCACCCCCCTTAACAGGGGCCGGACAGATACGCAGTATTTT. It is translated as CASTPLNRGRTDTQYF.

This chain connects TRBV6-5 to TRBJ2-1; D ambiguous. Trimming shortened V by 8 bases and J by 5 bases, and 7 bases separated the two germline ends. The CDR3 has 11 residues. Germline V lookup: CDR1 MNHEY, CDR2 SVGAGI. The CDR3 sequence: CASGPNNEQFF. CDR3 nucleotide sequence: TGTGCCAGCGGCCCGAACAATGAGCAGTTCTTC.

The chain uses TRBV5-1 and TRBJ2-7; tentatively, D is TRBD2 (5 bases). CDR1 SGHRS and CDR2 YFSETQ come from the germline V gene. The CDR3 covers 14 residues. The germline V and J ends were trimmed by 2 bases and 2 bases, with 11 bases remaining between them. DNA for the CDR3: TGCGCCAGCAGCTTAACGGGAACAACCTACGAGCAGTACTTC. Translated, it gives CASSLTGTTYEQYF.